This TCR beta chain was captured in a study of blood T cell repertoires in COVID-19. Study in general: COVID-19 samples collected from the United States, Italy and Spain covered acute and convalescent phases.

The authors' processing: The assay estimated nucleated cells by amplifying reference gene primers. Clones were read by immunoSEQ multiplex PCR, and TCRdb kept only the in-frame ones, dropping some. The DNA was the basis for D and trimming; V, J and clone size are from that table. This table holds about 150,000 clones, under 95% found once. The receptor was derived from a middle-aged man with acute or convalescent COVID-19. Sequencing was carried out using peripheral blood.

For the CDR3, the DNA is TGTGCCAGCAGTTTATGGGTCCGAGGTGAAGCTTTCTTT. Translating it yields CASSLWVRGEAFF. The rearrangement uses TRBV28 and TRBJ1-1; D is uncertain. The CDR3 extends over 13 amino acids. The V gene's germline CDR1 is MDHEN and CDR2 SYDVKM. Trimming removed 0 bases at V and 7 bases at J, with 9 bases between. The variable domain in full, completed from reference TRBV28 and TRBJ1-1, reads DVKVTQSSRYLVKRTGEKVFLECVQDMDHENMFWYRQDPGLGLRLIYFSYDVKMKEKGDIPEGYSVSREKKERFSLILESASTNQTSMYLCASSLWVRGEAFFGQGTRLTVV.